A single TCR beta chain is shown here with its context. The data belong to a study of blood T cell repertoires in COVID-19. Study in general: T cells, B-cell-depleted T cells, or PBMCs supplied cDNA or gDNA.

Researchers sorted participants into cohorts using their self-reported clinical history. Profiling relied on immunoSEQ multiplex PCR, and the TCRdb table lists in-frame clones only, not all of them. Seen here are around 340,000 clones, about 90% observed once, and the top ten hold approximately 0.97%. This CDR3 contains 16 residues. CDR1 is SEHNR, CDR2 FQNEAQ, per germline (reference sequence). V was shortened by 1 base and J by 1 base, with 13 bases between the two germline ends. This chain joins TRBV7-9 and TRBJ1-2; no definite D call. Input material: PBMCs or T cells enriched from blood (not recorded which). The receptor was isolated from a woman aged 30 to 39 who had been exposed to COVID-19. The CDR3 DNA is TGTGCCAGCAGCTTAGTAGGTAGAGGAAATAACTATGGCTACACCTTC. Its translation is CASSLVGRGNNYGYTF.